The 22 T cell receptor beta chains below all came from one sample that was sequenced in a study of T cell repertoires in cytomegalovirus infection. TCRdb independently ran MiXCR on the reads; one entry per CDR3 protein. Of approximately 910,000 distinct CDR3 sequences in the sample, 30% to 40% were seen once. Their target antigens are unknown. The source material was cultured CD8+ T cells from PBMCs, sampled from culture after CMV antigen stimulation. The receptors come from a human donor in good health (CMV status not recorded). Some clones in this sample may be carry-over from other donors' samples.

As for this clonotype: This could be a read error, since a much larger clone is one nucleotide away. The chain recombines TRBV6-1 with TRBJ1-6; the D is unclear. The V end lost 6 bases, the J end lost 6 bases, and 12 bases lay between the germline ends. Germline V lookup: CDR1 MNHNS, CDR2 SASEGT. CDR3 length: 14 residues. CDR3 protein: CASSIHGSNSPLHF. The CDR3 coding sequence is TGTGCCAGCAGCATTCACGGGAGTAATTCACCCCTCCACTTT.

This clonotype has a single count. The chain uses TRBV13 and TRBJ2-7; D perhaps matches TRBD1 (5 bases). The germline V gene has CDR1 PRHDT and CDR2 FYEKMQ (reference sequence). This CDR3 region has 14 residues. The V gene lost 5 bases and the J gene lost 6 bases, with 17 bases spanning the gap. CDR3 protein: CASSGAEILCEQYV. CDR3 in DNA: TGTGCCAGCAGCGGGGCAGAAATATTATGCGAGCAGTACGTC.

Note on this clonotype: This may come from a read error, since a much larger clone is one base off. This chain joins TRBV7-2 and TRBJ2-2; D may match TRBD1 or TRBD2 (5 bases each). CDR1 SGHTA and CDR2 FQGNSA come from the germline V gene. This CDR3 has 15 amino acids. The CDR3 DNA reads as TGTGCCAGCAGCGCCGGGCCCTACAGGACCGGGGAGCGGTTTTTT. Residues: CASSAGPYRTGERFF.

V gene TRBV7-9 combines with J gene TRBJ2-7, with 8 nucleotides matching TRBD1. The CDR3 is 16 amino acids. The trim removed 4 bases at V and 3 bases at J, leaving 11 bases unmatched. Germline values: CDR1 SEHNR, CDR2 FQNEAQ (reference sequence). CDR3 region: CASSSETGDPFYEQYF. The CDR3 DNA is TGTGCCAGCAGCTCCGAGACAGGGGACCCCTTCTACGAGCAGTACTTC.

This clonotype appeared many times. The V and J genes are TRBV7-9 and TRBJ2-4, with a weak D call TRBD1 (6 bases). The germline CDR1 and CDR2 sequences are SEHNR and FQNEAQ (reference sequence). CDR3 length: 14 residues. The V gene lost 5 bases and the J gene lost 3 bases, with 11 bases spanning the gap. The CDR3 loop is CASSARGLKNIQYF. Written as DNA, the CDR3 is TGTGCCAGCAGCGCCAGGGGTCTCAAAAACATTCAGTACTTC.

The genes are TRBV15 and TRBJ1-5; D is ambiguous. CDR1 and CDR2 from the germline V gene are LNHNV and YYDKDF (reference sequence). Trimming took 6 bases from V and 1 from J, leaving 10 bases between them. This CDR3 comprises 14 residues. CDR3 sequence: CATSFGASNQPQHF. Here the CDR3 DNA reads TGTGCCACCAGTTTTGGTGCGAGCAATCAGCCCCAGCATTTT.

This clonotype appeared a few times. The V gene is TRBV20-1, the J gene TRBJ2-7; 9 bases match TRBD2. CDR1 is DFQATT and CDR2 is SNEGSKA in the germline V gene (reference sequence). The CDR3 has 15 amino acids. V lost 4 bases, J lost 1 base, and 8 bases stayed unmatched. CDR3 in DNA: TGCAGTGCTAAGCTGCTAGCGGGGCCTTCCTACGAGCAGTACGTC. Amino acid sequence: CSAKLLAGPSYEQYV.

There are a few counts of this clonotype. This chain joins TRBV7-8 and TRBJ2-3, with 10 bases fitting TRBD2. The germline V gene encodes CDR1 SGHVS and CDR2 FQNEAQ. This CDR3 is 17 amino acids long. V shed 2 bases, J shed 1 base, and the junction held 6 bases outside the gene matches. DNA for the CDR3: TGTGCCAGCAGCTTAAACTCAGGACTAGCGGGCACAGATACGCAGTATTTT. Its protein is CASSLNSGLAGTDTQYF.

This clonotype showed up just a few times. The chain couples TRBV5-1 to TRBJ2-2; 9 positions agree with TRBD1. This CDR3 has 17 residues. Germline V gives CDR1 SGHRS, CDR2 YFSETQ. The J segment lost 7 bases and the V segment lost 3 bases, leaving 13 bases of the junction unmatched. CDR3 nucleotide sequence: TGCGCCAGCAGCTCGCCCCAACAGGGGGCTTATATCGGGGAGCTGTTTTTT. This codes for CASSSPQQGAYIGELFF.

This clonotype has more than one count but fewer than ten. This rearrangement joins TRBV7-6 to TRBJ2-2, with D perhaps given as TRBD1 or TRBD2 (5 bases each). Deletions cut 2 bases from V and 2 bases from J, with 9 bases between. Looked up from germline, CDR1 is SGHVS and CDR2 is FNYEAQ. CDR3 length equals 15 residues. DNA of the CDR3: TGTGCCAGCAGCTTACGGGGCTACAACACCGGGGAGCTGTTTTTT. This encodes CASSLRGYNTGELFF.

J is TRBJ2-7 and V is TRBV6-5, with D tentatively TRBD1 (6 bases). Trimming left V 5 bases short and J 1 base short, with 12 bases between. The CDR3 contains 14 residues. Germline V gives CDR1 MNHEY, CDR2 SVGAGI. The chain's CDR3 is CASSKQQGSYEQYV. The DNA for the CDR3 is TGTGCCAGCAGTAAACAACAGGGTTCCTACGAGCAGTACGTC.

On this clonotype itself: The junction differs from germline at one of its ends, possibly a read error. The chain employs TRBV12-3 or TRBV12-4 and TRBJ2-2; 8 bases map to TRBD1. The CDR3 runs 15 residues. The CDR3 loop reads CASSWTGTGTEELFF. CDR3 DNA sequence: TGTGCCAGCAGTTGGACAGGGACGGGCACCGAGGAGCTGTTTTTT.

The V and J genes are TRBV20-1 and TRBJ1-3; a weak D match, TRBD1 (5 bases). V lost 6 bases and J lost 4, with 16 bases in between. This CDR3 contains 14 residues. Germline loops: CDR1 DFQATT, CDR2 SNEGSKA (reference sequence). CDR3 residues: CSAYPWGFGNTIYF. The CDR3 DNA reads TGCAGTGCCTATCCCTGGGGGTTCGGAAACACCATATATTTT.

This clonotype was found a few times. V and J are TRBV6-2 or TRBV6-3 and TRBJ2-1; TRBD2 aligns across 15 bases. There are 15 residues in the CDR3. Germline values: CDR1 MNHEY, CDR2 SVGEGT. V was clipped by 5 bases and J by 7 bases; unmatched bases: 3. CDR3 DNA sequence: TGTGCCAGCAGTGGAGGGACTAGCGGGGGGAATGAGCAGTTCTTC. Translated, it gives CASSGGTSGGNEQFF.

In nucleotides, the CDR3 is TGTGCCAGCAGTAATAACAGGGGAGAGTATGGCTACACCTTC. Translated, it gives CASSNNRGEYGYTF. This chain uses TRBV12-3 or TRBV12-4 with TRBJ1-2; 7 bases agree with TRBD1. The CDR3 length is 14 residues. V dropped 5 bases and J dropped 5; count of bases not matched to a gene: 8.

J is TRBJ1-3 and V is TRBV19; a weak D match, TRBD1 (5 bases). The CDR3 contains 19 residues. The ends were cut back, 5 bases at V and 0 bases at J, with 23 bases in the middle. Germline V gives CDR1 LNHDA, CDR2 SQIVND (reference sequence). The CDR3 spells CASSQGLLVGALSGNTIYF. The CDR3 DNA reads TGTGCCAGTAGTCAGGGACTCCTGGTTGGGGCCCTCTCTGGAAACACCATATATTTT. The whole variable domain, filled in from reference TRBV19 and TRBJ1-3, reads DGGITQSPKYLFRKEGQNVTLSCEQNLNHDAMYWYRQDPGQGLRLIYYSQIVNDFQKGDIAEGYSVSREKKESFPLTVTSAQKNPTAFYLCASSQGLLVGALSGNTIYFGEGSWLTVV.

This chain links TRBV5-4 with TRBJ1-2; D remains unclear. The CDR3 contains 14 residues. The ends were cut back, 4 bases at V and 3 bases at J, with 13 bases in the middle. CDR1 is SGHNT and CDR2 is YYREEE in the germline V gene (reference sequence). This chain's CDR3 is CASSPKGVDYGYTF. DNA of the CDR3: TGTGCCAGCAGCCCGAAGGGCGTTGACTATGGCTACACCTTC.

This clonotype was counted only a few times. The rearrangement joins TRBV10-3 to TRBJ2-4; no reliable D call. Trimming pared 11 bases from V and 2 bases from J, leaving 19 bases between. The CDR3 has 15 residues. CDR1 ENHRY and CDR2 SYGVKD come from the germline V gene. The CDR3 sequence is CACRVDPGSKNIQYF. DNA for the CDR3: TGTGCCTGCCGGGTCGACCCAGGATCCAAAAACATTCAGTACTTC.

This clonotype was counted a few times. This chain links TRBV9 with TRBJ2-1, with a tentative D call TRBD1 (5 bases). The germline V gene has CDR1 SGDLS and CDR2 YYNGEE. CDR3 length equals 14 residues. Trimming shortened V by 3 bases and J by 3 bases, and 10 bases separated the two germline ends. The CDR3 DNA reads TGTGCCAGCAGCGCCGCGGACAACTACAATGAGCAGTTCTTC. Its protein product is CASSAADNYNEQFF.

V and J are TRBV7-9 and TRBJ1-4; perhaps TRBD1 as D (6 bases). Germline assignment: CDR1 SEHNR and CDR2 FQNEAQ (reference sequence). There are 14 residues in the CDR3. V lost 7 bases to trimming and J lost 8 bases, with 17 bases between them. The CDR3 loop reads CASTGGGLREKLFF. In DNA, the CDR3 is TGTGCCAGCACCGGAGGGGGATTACGCGAAAAACTGTTTTTT.

This chain joins TRBV6-2 or TRBV6-3 and TRBJ1-1; 8 bases are a match to TRBD1. Trimming cost V 6 bases and J 4 bases; bases outside gene matches: 4. The CDR3 spans 13 residues. CDR1 and CDR2 (germline): MNHEY, SVGEGT. CDR3 loop: CASSGQGLTEAFF. The CDR3 nucleotides read TGTGCCAGCAGCGGACAGGGTCTCACTGAAGCTTTCTTT.

V usage is TRBV19 and J usage is TRBJ2-6; weak D call: TRBD1 (6 bases). This CDR3 spans 17 amino acids. Trimming stripped 6 bases from V and 0 bases from J, with 15 bases between. Germline assignment: CDR1 LNHDA and CDR2 SQIVND (reference sequence). The CDR3 sequence is CASSVDRYLSGANVLTF. The CDR3 bases are TGTGCCAGTAGCGTGGACAGATACCTCTCTGGGGCCAACGTCCTGACTTTC.